This TCR beta chain was profiled in a study of blood T cells in healthy people across ages. A J-beta primer mix and a sample-barcoded 5' primer were used in a second PCR of roughly 6 to 11 cycles. MiXCR, run by TCRdb on the 5' RACE reads, gives a single entry per CDR3 protein. The sample yields about 800,000 distinct CDR3 sequences, roughly 46% seen once. V dropped 3 bases and J dropped 6; count of bases not matched to a gene: 6. Germline CDR1 reads SGHDT; CDR2 reads YYEEEE. There are 16 residues in the CDR3. The source material was blood. The sequence derives from a man older than 75 in good health. The V call is TRBV5-6, the J call TRBJ2-1; 13 bases are shared with TRBD2. This chain's CDR3 is CASSSGLAGALNEQFF. DNA of the CDR3: TGTGCCAGCAGCTCTGGACTAGCGGGAGCACTCAATGAGCAGTTCTTC.